The rows below give T cell receptor beta chains drawn from one sample of a study of blood T cell repertoires in COVID-19. Generated by immunoSEQ multiplex PCR, the TCRdb table keeps only in-frame clones and is missing some. The table records hundreds of thousands of clones, around nine tenths of them present only once. Input material: PBMCs or T cells enriched from blood (not recorded which). The receptors come from a woman aged 60-75 years in a cohort exposed to, infected with or recovered from COVID-19 (not recorded which). Each CDR3 is given without its conserved first and last residue. Clone size, where shown, is once, few, many, or a class for clones that have expanded.

j_gene: TRBJ2-3; abundance: many; v_gene: TRBV5-1; CDR3aa: ASSLRQFSTDTQY
j_gene: TRBJ1-2; abundance: NA; v_gene: TRBV4-1; CDR3aa: ASSPKPAGLSPYGYT
j_gene: TRBJ2-5; abundance: NA; v_gene: TRBV2; CDR3aa: ASRGGGETQY
j_gene: TRBJ2-7; abundance: NA; v_gene: TRBV19; CDR3aa: ASAKYAGDEQY
j_gene: TRBJ2-7; abundance: once; v_gene: TRBV7-2; CDR3aa: ASSKDSYEQY
j_gene: TRBJ1-6; abundance: NA; v_gene: TRBV7-2; CDR3aa: ASSSAGEDSPLH
j_gene: TRBJ1-2; abundance: once; v_gene: TRBV24-1; CDR3aa: ATAPDSNYGYT
j_gene: TRBJ2-1; abundance: few; v_gene: TRBV5-1; CDR3aa: ASSPGTSGGLGEQF
j_gene: TRBJ2-3; abundance: NA; v_gene: TRBV9; CDR3aa: ASSVAYLAGDGTDTQY
j_gene: TRBJ2-1; abundance: NA; v_gene: TRBV28; CDR3aa: ASSLLSMTGFYNEQF
j_gene: TRBJ2-1; abundance: NA; v_gene: TRBV9; CDR3aa: ASSRGTSGNNEQF
j_gene: TRBJ2-1; abundance: NA; v_gene: TRBV7-9; CDR3aa: ASSWRTSGGSEQF
j_gene: TRBJ2-3; abundance: NA; v_gene: TRBV10-1; CDR3aa: ASSYLSGSSDTQY
j_gene: TRBJ1-5; abundance: NA; v_gene: TRBV2; CDR3aa: ASSEDRAYNQPQH
j_gene: TRBJ1-2; abundance: NA; v_gene: TRBV5-4; CDR3aa: ASSPAGASGYT
j_gene: TRBJ1-2; abundance: NA; v_gene: TRBV30; CDR3aa: AWTPAEGLSWNGYT
j_gene: TRBJ2-1; abundance: NA; v_gene: TRBV18; CDR3aa: ASSPGVNEQF
j_gene: TRBJ2-1; abundance: NA; v_gene: TRBV3-1/TRBV3-2; CDR3aa: ASSQGRREQF
j_gene: TRBJ1-2; abundance: NA; v_gene: TRBV6-1; CDR3aa: ASSDNWNSYGYT
j_gene: TRBJ1-1; abundance: NA; v_gene: TRBV25-1; CDR3aa: ASSVQGMNTEAF
j_gene: TRBJ2-1; abundance: NA; v_gene: TRBV28; CDR3aa: ASSPGTSPFSSYNEQF
j_gene: TRBJ1-4; abundance: NA; v_gene: TRBV20-1; CDR3aa: SASTGNEKLF
j_gene: TRBJ1-1; abundance: NA; v_gene: TRBV28; CDR3aa: ASSSRGTEAF
j_gene: TRBJ2-7; abundance: once; v_gene: TRBV6-4; CDR3aa: ASRGHRVPYEQY
j_gene: TRBJ2-7; abundance: few; v_gene: TRBV4-3; CDR3aa: ASSRRLAGSSYEQY
j_gene: TRBJ1-5; abundance: NA; v_gene: TRBV19; CDR3aa: ASKIGGGYSNQPQH
j_gene: TRBJ1-1; abundance: NA; v_gene: TRBV4-3; CDR3aa: ASSHIEGNTEAF
j_gene: TRBJ1-2; abundance: NA; v_gene: TRBV2; CDR3aa: ASAQGFNSGYT
j_gene: TRBJ2-1; abundance: NA; v_gene: TRBV6-5; CDR3aa: ASSYSSGGGYNEQF
j_gene: TRBJ2-1; abundance: NA; v_gene: TRBV7-2; CDR3aa: ASSLDSGGGSYNEQF
j_gene: TRBJ2-7; abundance: NA; v_gene: TRBV27; CDR3aa: ASSPAFLAGGEQY
j_gene: TRBJ2-7; abundance: NA; v_gene: TRBV18; CDR3aa: ASSPPGIFEQY